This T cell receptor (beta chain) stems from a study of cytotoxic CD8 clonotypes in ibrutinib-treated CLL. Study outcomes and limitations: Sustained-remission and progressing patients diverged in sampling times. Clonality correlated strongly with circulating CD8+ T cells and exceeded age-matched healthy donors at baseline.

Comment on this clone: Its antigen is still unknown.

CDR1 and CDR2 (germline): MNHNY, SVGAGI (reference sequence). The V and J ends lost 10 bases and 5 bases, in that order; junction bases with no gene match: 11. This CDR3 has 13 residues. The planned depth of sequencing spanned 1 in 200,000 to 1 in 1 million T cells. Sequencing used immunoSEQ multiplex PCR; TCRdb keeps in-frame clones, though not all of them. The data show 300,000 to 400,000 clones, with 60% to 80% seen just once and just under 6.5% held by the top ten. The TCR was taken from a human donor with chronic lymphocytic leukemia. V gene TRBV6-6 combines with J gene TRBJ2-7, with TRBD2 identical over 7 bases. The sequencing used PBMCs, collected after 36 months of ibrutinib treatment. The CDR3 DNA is TGTGCCACCACCTCATGGGGGGGTGACGAGCAGTACTTC. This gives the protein CATTSWGGDEQYF.